This is a list of T cell receptor beta chains from one sample in a study of CD8+ T cells in alopecia areata. Here immunoSEQ multiplex PCR was the method, and the copy in TCRdb shows in-frame clones only, minus some. Of 150,000 to 200,000 clones in the sample, around 59% were seen once. Specimen: CD4+ T cells sorted from blood, collected at week 24, from a patient treated with tofacitinib. The receptors stem from a human donor with alopecia areata. Each CDR3 is given with its conserved first and last residue. The order of the fields is J gene, D gene, V gene, clone size, CDR3 DNA, CDR3 protein. A D gene is named only where the DNA matches it firmly. Expanded clones are given a class, and other clones once, few, many or no size at all.

TRBJ1-5 | TRBD1 | TRBV6-5 | . | TGTGCCAGCAGGAGACAGGGGGGCCAGCCCCAGCATTTT | CASRRQGGQPQHF
TRBJ2-6 | . | TRBV7-9 | . | TGTGCCAGCAGCCGCCTCCTAAACTCTGGGGCCAACGTCCTGACTTTC | CASSRLLNSGANVLTF
TRBJ1-2 | . | TRBV30 | few | TGTGCCTGGATGTCGGAGGGGGTTCGCGGCTACACCTTC | CAWMSEGVRGYTF
TRBJ1-5 | . | TRBV27 | . | TGTGCCAGCAGTCTCATAAGAGGTCAGCCCCAGCATTTT | CASSLIRGQPQHF
TRBJ2-7 | . | TRBV28 | . | TGTGCCAGCAGTTTCCCCTTGTTGGGGGCGCCGGGAAACGAGCAGTACTTC | CASSFPLLGAPGNEQYF
TRBJ2-7 | TRBD2 | TRBV7-2 | . | TGTGCCAGCAGCTTAGGAGTAGCGGGGGGGCGTCCCTACGAGCAGTACTTC | CASSLGVAGGRPYEQYF
TRBJ2-7 | . | TRBV29-1 | . | TGCAGCGCTGGTGAAACAGATTACGAGCAGTACTTC | CSAGETDYEQYF
TRBJ1-2 | TRBD1 | TRBV29-1 | few | TGCGGCGGGGGGACAGGGATCGGGTATGGCTACACCTTC | CGGGTGIGYGYTF
TRBJ1-1 | TRBD1 | TRBV6-5 | . | TGTGCCAGCGGGGGGACAGCTCGAAGCACTGAAGCTTTCTTT | CASGGTARSTEAFF
TRBJ1-5 | . | TRBV2 | . | TGTGCCAGCAGTGAAGCCCCCGTCGGGGTGGCGGGGCAGCCCCAGCATTTT | CASSEAPVGVAGQPQHF
TRBJ2-1 | . | TRBV5-1 | . | TGCGCCAGCAGCTCCCGACGGGCCCATGAGCAGTTCTTC | CASSSRRAHEQFF
TRBJ1-2 | . | TRBV29-1 | . | TGCAGCGTTGCTTCAGGGGAGGACGGCTACACCTTC | CSVASGEDGYTF
TRBJ1-1 | TRBD1 | TRBV4-1 | . | TGCGCCAGCAGCCAATTCTTGACAGGGGGACTGAACACTGAAGCTTTCTTT | CASSQFLTGGLNTEAFF
TRBJ2-7 | . | TRBV10-3 | once | TGTGCCATCATGAGCAAAAACGAGCAGTACTTC | CAIMSKNEQYF
TRBJ1-2 | . | TRBV2 | . | TGTGCCAGCAGTGAATCGGCCGTTGATGGCTACACCTTC | CASSESAVDGYTF
TRBJ1-2 | . | TRBV29-1 | . | TGCAGCGGAAGGGAGGGCGACTATGGCTACACCTTC | CSGREGDYGYTF
TRBJ2-5 | TRBD1 | TRBV23-1 | . | TGCGCCAGCAGTCGGAGACTAATGGACAGGGGGGAGGAGACCCAGTACTTC | CASSRRLMDRGEETQYF
TRBJ1-1 | . | TRBV29-1 | . | TGCAGCGTTGAGATTAAGGCGAACACTGAAGCTTTCTTT | CSVEIKANTEAFF
TRBJ2-1 | . | TRBV29-1 | few | TGCAGCGTTGAATTCGGGGCAGGAGGGCAAAATGAGCAGTTCTTC | CSVEFGAGGQNEQFF
TRBJ2-2 | . | TRBV5-1 | . | TGCGCCAGCAGCCGCCAGGAGAACACCGGGGAGCTGTTTTTT | CASSRQENTGELFF
TRBJ1-6 | . | TRBV30 | . | TGTGCCTGGAGGTTCCGGCAAAGAGGGGATTCACCCCTCCACTTT | CAWRFRQRGDSPLHF
TRBJ1-6 | TRBD1 | TRBV2 | . | TGTGCCAGCAGGGACAGGGTTAATTCACCCCTCCACTTT | CASRDRVNSPLHF
TRBJ1-6 | . | TRBV9 | . | TGTGCCAGCAGCACCCATAATTCACCCCTCCACTTT | CASSTHNSPLHF